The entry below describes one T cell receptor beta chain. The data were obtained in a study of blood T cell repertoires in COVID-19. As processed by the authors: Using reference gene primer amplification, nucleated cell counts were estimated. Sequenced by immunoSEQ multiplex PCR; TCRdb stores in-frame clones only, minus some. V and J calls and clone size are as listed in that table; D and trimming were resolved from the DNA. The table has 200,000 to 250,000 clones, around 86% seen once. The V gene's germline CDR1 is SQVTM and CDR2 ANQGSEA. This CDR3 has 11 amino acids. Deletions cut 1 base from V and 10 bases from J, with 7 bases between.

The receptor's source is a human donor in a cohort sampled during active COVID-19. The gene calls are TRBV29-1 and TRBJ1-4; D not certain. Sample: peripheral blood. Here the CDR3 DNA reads TGCAGCGTTGAAGCCGCAGGAAAACTGTTTTTT. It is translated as CSVEAAGKLFF.